This T cell receptor beta chain stems from a study of shared clonotypes between healthy human individuals. Germline-derived CDR1 and CDR2 are MNHEY and SMNVEV (reference sequence). The CDR3 loop spans 13 amino acids. Trimming stripped 5 bases from V and 2 bases from J, with 9 bases between. Findings and caveats of the study: Donors were few, which limited the genetic and exposure-history diversity represented.

The naive CD8 fraction comprised CD45RO-negative cells positively selected for CCR7 and excluded terminally differentiated effector memory CD45RA+ cells. Every one of the donors was a Caucasian adult that lived in Nashville, Tennessee. A note on this clone: Its antigen is currently unknown. The same CDR3 can be traced to other DNA sequences in this sample.

The assay was run at deep level. Genomic DNA (from each subset) was split evenly across several immunoSEQ plates. Measured with immunoSEQ multiplex PCR; TCRdb has only the in-frame clones, and not every one. The data contain some 2.1 million clones, approximately 92% of them singletons. The clonotype originates from a man in his late teens or twenties in good health. Some clones in this sample may be carry-over from other donors' samples. Material: naive CD8+ T cells from PBMCs. V and J are TRBV27 and TRBJ1-1, with D unclear. CDR3 region: CASSPALNTEAFF. The CDR3 nucleotides read TGTGCCAGCAGTCCGGCCCTCAACACTGAAGCTTTCTTT.